This note documents a single T cell receptor beta chain sequence. The clone's antigen remains unknown. Base qualities are not recorded, but no much larger clone differs from it by a single base. Library preparation used the immunoSEQ multiplex PCR assay. For the multiplex PCR, a mixture combining 60 forward primers for TCR Vbeta segments and 13 reverse primers for TCR Jbeta segments was used. The CDR3 region of rearranged TCR beta genes was amplified from genomic DNA with a multiplex PCR assay. The amplified TCR beta libraries were sequenced on the Illumina HiSeq System as 87-base-pair reads. The study's own analysis went as follows. A later analysis counted 75 million to 100 million unique TCR beta chains across the 550 to 800 repertoires, and some 11 million of these chains were shared by at least two donors. Raw reads were error-corrected and collapsed into unique sequences by a nearest-neighbor algorithm in which closely related sequences were merged to remove PCR and sequencing errors. V, D and J gene segments were assigned by aligning CDR3 sequences to IMGT reference sequences. For a sequence to be retained, at least a six-nucleotide match to both a V gene segment and a J gene segment was required. Rearrangements were classified as productive when the CDR3 lacked stop codons and remained in frame with V and J, and all other rearrangements were classified as non-productive. CDR3 was defined according to IMGT convention as the region running from the second conserved V-encoded cysteine to the conserved J-encoded phenylalanine. The earlier analysis of 500 to 650 of the donors excluded any sequence lacking an unambiguous match to a single V gene segment. An earlier analysis of a few hundred of the donors called V segments functional above 56.7% productive rearrangements and segregating when the between-donor standard deviation exceeded 5%. A statistical classification framework was developed to diagnose cytomegalovirus status using the catalog of TCR beta chain sequences. In a later analysis, TCR nucleotide sequences were compared against IMGT/GENE-DB human TR gene sequences so that V and J genes could be assigned. Using the TCRdist pipeline, a later analysis assigned CDR3 sequences along with most-parsimonious VDJ recombination scenarios. A later analysis defined each TCR beta chain by its CDR3 amino acid sequence plus V-gene family, and excluded reads lacking a unique V-gene family. In a later analysis, 550 to 650 highly shared, low-generation-probability nucleotide sequences were removed to address suspected cross-contamination and a sequencing artifact. For each public chain, a later analysis derived a clonal expansion index from normalized ranks of inferred template counts within each repertoire. Generation probabilities in a later analysis came from a VDJ recombination model fitted to out-of-frame rearrangements, and those results were checked against IGoR. In a later analysis, hypergeometric tests were used to score TCR-TCR, TCR-HLA and TCR-CMV co-occurrence, with a repertoire-size bias correction applied to TCR pairs. In a later analysis, false discovery rates were estimated by permuting HLA or CMV assignments 20 times. In a later analysis, co-occurring TCRs were grouped with DBSCAN, and TCRdist sequence similarity was added when clustering was performed within HLA-allele-positive subsets. Repertoires with fewer than 30,000 or more than 120,000 public chains, plus five repertoires with anomalous nucleotide sharing, were excluded from co-occurrence clustering. TCRdb mirrors the immuneACCESS table, restricted to in-frame sequences. Some clones are absent from its copies; in checked studies, under half trace to an unresolved V gene, and the reason for the others is unknown. V and J calls plus clone size are reproduced from that table; the DNA served to infer D and trimming. The sample contains 95,000 to 150,000 clones, roughly 8.6% of them found a single time. Jointly, the top ten make up 6% to 7.5% of the sample.

This sample stems from a study of cytomegalovirus exposure and HLA in healthy donors listed by TCRdb under 2017. Background on the whole study: According to an earlier analysis of 450 to 650 of the donors, about 170 million T cells yielded 117 million unique TCR beta sequences and around 280 Gb of sequence data. Donor age, sex, ethnicity and CMV serostatus were compiled together with the repertoire data. The later analysis used no new phenotypic data to find candidate immune exposures, relying instead on TCR beta sequences and their occurrence across donors. To decide whether each TCR beta V gene segment behaved as functional or pseudogenic, an earlier analysis of some 600 of the donors relied on high-throughput TCR beta sequencing. Along with the approximately 650-subject first cohort, a separate validation cohort of approximately 110 different subjects was used. Among roughly 400 genotyped donors of the cohort, an average of roughly 230,000 unique TCR beta nucleotide sequences was sequenced per donor, of which about 18% were non-productive. All discovery cohort repertoires had been generated using a single sequencing platform. Both class I and class II loci were covered by HLA typing, at four-digit resolution. The number of donors typed differed by locus, with about 629-630 for A, B, C, DRB1 and DQB1, more than 500 for DQA1, about 610 for DPA1, and some 440 for DPB1. The study aimed to test whether signatures of past pathogen exposure could be identified by cataloging public T cell receptors. The study profiled the T cell repertoires of under 700 subjects by immunosequencing and related them to cytomegalovirus serostatus. To predict cytomegalovirus infection status, the study combined high-throughput TCR immunosequencing, statistical association of individual TCRs with disease status, and machine learning. Approximately 300 gigabases of sequencing data and roughly 81 million unique TCR sequences made up an early release that covered several hundred HLA-typed donors. Genome-wide SNP genotypes for about three fifths of the roughly 700 donors were used in a later genetic analysis, which treated that subset as a discovery cohort. Among the roughly 390 genotyped donors, 81% belonged to the genetic ancestry cluster associated with self-reported Caucasian donors. Because of strong linkage in the cohort, four to six DR-DQ haplotypes were treated as single units for association and clustering. A later analysis re-analyzed previously published TCR beta repertoires from 666 donors and added high-resolution HLA genotyping to study TCR occurrence patterns. The investigation overall reported the following: In a later analysis, HLA-associated TCR beta chains were found to be more clonally expanded and to have lower generation probabilities than equally common non-associated chains. Correlated functional status among segregating V segments might reflect linkage disequilibrium, but an unknown experimental factor could not be ruled out. A further reported finding was that TCR beta sequences accurately predicted the HLA-A and HLA-B alleles for most subjects in the first cohort. An earlier analysis of roughly 570 of the donors showed that most TCR beta V segments appeared in productive rearrangements either about 90% or about 30% of the time, which broadly matched IMGT annotations. Some IMGT-functional V segments, including TRBV6-2 and TRBV6-3, could not be told apart with the 87-base-pair reads, so those segments were excluded. For the cohort, immune exposure information was limited to CMV serostatus. Three of the identified cytomegalovirus-associated TCR beta chains were confirmed in vitro to be specific for cytomegalovirus antigens. According to a later genetic analysis, donors in an Asian-associated ancestry cluster had fewer N-insertions in productive TCRs than the approximately 650-donor mean. In the study, roughly 160 TCR beta chains were listed as associated with cytomegalovirus. According to a later analysis, most CMV-associated TCR beta chains appeared to be HLA-restricted, and the HLA associations seemed to be driven largely by CMV exposure. An association between a missense DCLRE1C variant and V-gene and J-gene trimming of TCR beta chains was found in a later genetic analysis and replicated in an independent cohort. In a later analysis, around 17,000 TCR beta sequences were associated with specific HLA alleles at a false discovery rate of 0.05. The classifier was reported to diagnose cytomegalovirus status with high specificity and sensitivity in both the original and validation cohorts. Sequencing depth was assumed to be roughly uniform across donors in the presence/absence analyses, though that assumption may not hold. Because some donors lacked HLA typing at each locus, the association tests relied only on the typed subset. In a later analysis, the rate of TCR association differed among HLA loci, with DRB1 alleles having the most associated TCRs and HLA-C alleles having the fewest. Most TCR sequences were observed very rarely across donors, whereas some public TCRs were present in many individuals. The authors suggested that the approach could potentially be generalized to other disease states and immunological phenotypes. A later analysis reported that several top co-occurrence clusters appeared linked to parvovirus B19, influenza, CMV and Epstein-Barr virus. When HLA alleles, especially DR and DQ, strongly co-occurred, TCR associations were difficult to assign to individual alleles. The cohort was sequenced for TCR beta chains only, and without alpha or paired-chain data the features that could be detected were limited. Around 16 rarely observed V segments, including chromosome 9 orphons, were excluded from the earlier analysis of approximately 500 of the donors because counts were too low. The sequencing pipeline was judged likely to have produced a cluster of highly shared sequence variants as a technical artifact.

V is pared back by 2 bases and J by 2 bases, with 9 bases lying between the germline termini. From cysteine to phenylalanine, the CDR3 is 14 amino acids long. Of all the DNA, just the CDR3 is kept, 42 bases in frame from base 1. CDR1 and CDR2, looked up from the germline V gene, are SGHRS and YFSETQ. The cohort consisted of 650 to 850 healthy bone marrow donors. At the time of sampling, every cohort member was nominally healthy, though immune exposures that went unrecorded were likely present. The donor was CMV seropositive and belonged to the group of some 290 seropositive cohort members. Every donor gave a peripheral blood sample, and the peripheral blood mononuclear cells from that sample were used for TCR beta sequencing. Genomic DNA was extracted from the blood cell samples with the Qiagen DNeasy Blood Extraction Kit.

Sequencing was carried out using PBMCs. The TCR was taken from a woman aged 40 to 50 in good health and CMV-seropositive. The receptor chain draws on TRBV5-1 and TRBJ2-3, with TRBD2 tentatively as D gene (6 bases match). The DNA is as follows: TGCGCCAGCAGCTTCCGGGGGACCACAGATACGCAGTATTTT. It encodes CASSFRGTTDTQYF.